Here is one T cell receptor (beta chain) with its context. As yet, its antigen is unknown. TCR alpha and beta CDR3 regions were amplified from RNA using iRepertoire nested multiplex PCR. For one-step reverse transcription and amplification, 100-400 ng of tissue mRNA or PBMC total RNA was used. TCRdb recomputed calls from the multiplex PCR reads with MiXCR, one row per CDR3 protein. This sample yields approximately 20,000 distinct CDR3 sequences, of which around 24% are seen a single time; under 15% belongs to the top ten. V was pared by 5 bases and J by 6 bases, with 6 bases of the junction left unmatched. Per germline, CDR1 SGHTA and CDR2 FQGTGA. The CDR3 consists of 13 residues. The sample comes from a study of glioma-infiltrating T cells. The study, taken as a whole, reports: Only very few CDR3 sequences appeared in both tissue and blood. Tissue-blood divergence was below expectation in non-neoplastic patients, above in gliomas.

The J gene is TRBJ1-2, the V gene TRBV7-3, with 7 bases identical to TRBD1. The TCR was taken from a human donor with low-grade glioma or glioblastoma, undergoing nonglioma brain surgery, or in good health (not recorded which). The sample taken for sequencing was glioma tissue, nonneoplastic brain tissue, or PBMCs (not recorded which). For the CDR3, the DNA is TGTGCCAGCAGCCGCCAGGGGGAGGATGGCTACACCTTC. Translation gives CASSRQGEDGYTF.